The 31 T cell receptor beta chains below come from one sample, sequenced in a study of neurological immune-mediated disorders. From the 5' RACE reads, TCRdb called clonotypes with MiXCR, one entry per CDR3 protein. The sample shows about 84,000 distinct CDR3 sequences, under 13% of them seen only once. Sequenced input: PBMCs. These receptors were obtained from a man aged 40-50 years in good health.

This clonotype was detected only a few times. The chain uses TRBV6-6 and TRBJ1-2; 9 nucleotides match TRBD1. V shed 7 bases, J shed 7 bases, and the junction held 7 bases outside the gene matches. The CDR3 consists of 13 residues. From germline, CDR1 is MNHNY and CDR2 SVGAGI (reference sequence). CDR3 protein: CASTKGQGGGYTF. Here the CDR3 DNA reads TGTGCCAGCACTAAGGGACAGGGTGGTGGCTACACCTTC.

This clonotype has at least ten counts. The CDR3 protein is CASSSGGNQPQHF. The CDR3 DNA reads TGTGCCAGCTCCTCAGGGGGAAATCAGCCCCAGCATTTT. The J gene is TRBJ1-5, the V gene TRBV6-6; TRBD1 agrees at 7 bases. The CDR3 is 13 amino acids. The ends lost 8 bases at V and 4 bases at J; junction bases unmatched: 5. Germline-derived CDR1 and CDR2 are MNHNY and SVGAGI (reference sequence).

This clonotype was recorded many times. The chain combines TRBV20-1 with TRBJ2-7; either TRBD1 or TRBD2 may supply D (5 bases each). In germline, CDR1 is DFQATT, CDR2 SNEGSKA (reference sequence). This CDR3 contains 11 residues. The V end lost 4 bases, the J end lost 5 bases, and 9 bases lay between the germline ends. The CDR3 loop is CSATLGDEQYF. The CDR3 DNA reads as TGCAGTGCTACCCTGGGGGACGAGCAGTACTTC.

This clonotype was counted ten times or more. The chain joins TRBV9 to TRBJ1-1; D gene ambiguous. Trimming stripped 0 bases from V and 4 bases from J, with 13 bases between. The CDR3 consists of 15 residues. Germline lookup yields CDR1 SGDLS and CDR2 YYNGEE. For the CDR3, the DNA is TGTGCCAGCAGCGTAGATCTGGGAGTAGGCACTGAAGCTTTCTTT. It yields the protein CASSVDLGVGTEAFF.

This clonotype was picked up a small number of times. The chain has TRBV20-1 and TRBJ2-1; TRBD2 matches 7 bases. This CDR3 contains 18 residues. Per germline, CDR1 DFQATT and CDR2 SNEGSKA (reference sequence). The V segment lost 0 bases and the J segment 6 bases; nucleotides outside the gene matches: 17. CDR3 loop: CSARDSPGGIGLVNEQFF. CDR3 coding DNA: TGCAGTGCTAGAGATTCCCCCGGGGGGATTGGATTGGTCAATGAGCAGTTCTTC.

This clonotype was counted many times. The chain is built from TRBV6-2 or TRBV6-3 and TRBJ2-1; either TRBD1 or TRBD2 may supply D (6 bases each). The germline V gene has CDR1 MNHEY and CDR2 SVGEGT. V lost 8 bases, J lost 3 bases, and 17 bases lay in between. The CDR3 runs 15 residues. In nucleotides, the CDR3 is TGTGCCAGCGGATTTACCGGAGGGGGCTACAATGAGCAGTTCTTC. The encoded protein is CASGFTGGGYNEQFF.

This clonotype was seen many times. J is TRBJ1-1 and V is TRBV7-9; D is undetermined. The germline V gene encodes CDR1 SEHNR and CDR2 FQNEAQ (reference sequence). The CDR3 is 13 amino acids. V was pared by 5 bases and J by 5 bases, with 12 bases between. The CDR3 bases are TGTGCCAGCAGCCGCGGAGAGGGAACTGAAGCTTTCTTT. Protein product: CASSRGEGTEAFF.

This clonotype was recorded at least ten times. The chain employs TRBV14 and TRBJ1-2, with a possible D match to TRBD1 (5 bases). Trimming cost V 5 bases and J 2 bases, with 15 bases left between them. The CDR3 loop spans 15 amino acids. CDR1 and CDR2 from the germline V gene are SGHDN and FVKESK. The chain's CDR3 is CASSVLGGGNYGYTF. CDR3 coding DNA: TGTGCCAGCAGCGTCCTGGGGGGTGGAAACTATGGCTACACCTTC.

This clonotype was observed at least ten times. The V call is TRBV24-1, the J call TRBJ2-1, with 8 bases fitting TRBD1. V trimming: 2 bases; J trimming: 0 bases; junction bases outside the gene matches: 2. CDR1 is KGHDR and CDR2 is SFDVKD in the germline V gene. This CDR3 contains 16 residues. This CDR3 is CATSDSTGGSYNEQFF. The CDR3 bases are TGTGCCACCAGTGATTCCACAGGGGGCTCCTACAATGAGCAGTTCTTC.

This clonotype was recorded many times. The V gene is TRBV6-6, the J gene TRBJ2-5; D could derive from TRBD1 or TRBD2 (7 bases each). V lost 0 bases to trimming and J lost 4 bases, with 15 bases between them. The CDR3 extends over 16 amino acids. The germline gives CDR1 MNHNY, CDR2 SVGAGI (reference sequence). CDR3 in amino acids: CASSYSPGGGLETQYF. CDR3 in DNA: TGTGCCAGCAGTTACTCCCCAGGGGGAGGGCTAGAGACCCAGTACTTC.

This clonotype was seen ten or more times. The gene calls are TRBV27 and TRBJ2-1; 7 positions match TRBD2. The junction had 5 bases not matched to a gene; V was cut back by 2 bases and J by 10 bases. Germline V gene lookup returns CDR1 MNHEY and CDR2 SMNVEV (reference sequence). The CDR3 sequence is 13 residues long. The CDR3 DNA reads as TGTGCCAGCAGTTTACCCCTTAGCGGGGAGCAGTTCTTC. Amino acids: CASSLPLSGEQFF.

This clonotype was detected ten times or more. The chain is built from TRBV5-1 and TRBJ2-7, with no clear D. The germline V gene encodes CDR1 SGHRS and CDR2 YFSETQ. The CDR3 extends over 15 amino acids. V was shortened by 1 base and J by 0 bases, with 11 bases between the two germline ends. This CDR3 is CASSLRRTYSYEQYF. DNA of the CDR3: TGCGCCAGCAGCTTGAGACGGACCTACTCCTACGAGCAGTACTTC.

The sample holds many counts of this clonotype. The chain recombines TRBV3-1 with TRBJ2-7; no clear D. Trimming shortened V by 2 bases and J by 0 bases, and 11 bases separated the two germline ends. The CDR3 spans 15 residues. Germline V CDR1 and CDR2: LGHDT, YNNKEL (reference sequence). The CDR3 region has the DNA TGTGCCAGCAGCCAACAGGTTACGATCTCCTACGAGCAGTACTTC. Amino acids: CASSQQVTISYEQYF.

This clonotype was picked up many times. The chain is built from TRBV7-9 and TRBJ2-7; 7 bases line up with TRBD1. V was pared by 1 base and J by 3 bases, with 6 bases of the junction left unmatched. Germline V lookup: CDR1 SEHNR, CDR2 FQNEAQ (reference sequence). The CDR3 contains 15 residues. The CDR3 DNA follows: TGTGCCAGCAGCTTAGAGACAGGGATTTTCTACGAGCAGTACTTC. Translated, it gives CASSLETGIFYEQYF. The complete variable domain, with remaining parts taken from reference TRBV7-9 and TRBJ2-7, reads DTGVSQNPRHKITKRGQNVTFRCDPISEHNRLYWYRQTLGQGPEFLTYFQNEAQLEKSRLLSDRFSAERPKGSFSTLEIQRTEQGDSAMYLCASSLETGIFYEQYFGPGTRLTVT.

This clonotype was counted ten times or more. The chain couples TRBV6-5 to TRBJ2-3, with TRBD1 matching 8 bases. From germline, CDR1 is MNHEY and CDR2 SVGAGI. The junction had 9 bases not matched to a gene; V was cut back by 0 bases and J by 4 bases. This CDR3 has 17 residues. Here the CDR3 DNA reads TGTGCCAGCAGTTACTCCGCAGGGGGCGGTTTCGCAGATACGCAGTATTTT. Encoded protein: CASSYSAGGGFADTQYF.

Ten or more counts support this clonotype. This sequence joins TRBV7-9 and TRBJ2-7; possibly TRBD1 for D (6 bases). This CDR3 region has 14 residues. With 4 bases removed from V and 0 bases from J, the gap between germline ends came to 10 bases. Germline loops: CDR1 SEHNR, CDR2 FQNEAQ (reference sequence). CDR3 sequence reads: CASSSGVLSYEQYF. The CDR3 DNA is TGTGCCAGCAGCTCAGGGGTCCTCTCCTACGAGCAGTACTTC.

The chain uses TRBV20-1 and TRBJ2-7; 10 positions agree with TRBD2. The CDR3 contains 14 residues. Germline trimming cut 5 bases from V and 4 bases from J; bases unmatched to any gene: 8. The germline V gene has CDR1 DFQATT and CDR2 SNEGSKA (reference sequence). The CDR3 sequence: CSALVSGGRYEQYF. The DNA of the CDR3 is TGCAGTGCTCTTGTTAGCGGGGGGCGGTACGAGCAGTACTTC.

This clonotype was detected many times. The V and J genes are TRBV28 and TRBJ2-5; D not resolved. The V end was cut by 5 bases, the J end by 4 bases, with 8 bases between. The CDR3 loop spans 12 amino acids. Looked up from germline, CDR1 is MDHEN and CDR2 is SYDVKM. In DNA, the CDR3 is TGTGCCAGCAGTGCCTTACGAGAGACCCAGTACTTC. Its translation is CASSALRETQYF.

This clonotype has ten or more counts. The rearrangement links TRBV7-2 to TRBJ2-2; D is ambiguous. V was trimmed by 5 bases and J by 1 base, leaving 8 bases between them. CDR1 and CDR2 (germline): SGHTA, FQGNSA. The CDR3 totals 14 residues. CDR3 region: CASSVERNTGELFF. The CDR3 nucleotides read TGTGCCAGCAGCGTCGAAAGGAACACCGGGGAGCTGTTTTTT.

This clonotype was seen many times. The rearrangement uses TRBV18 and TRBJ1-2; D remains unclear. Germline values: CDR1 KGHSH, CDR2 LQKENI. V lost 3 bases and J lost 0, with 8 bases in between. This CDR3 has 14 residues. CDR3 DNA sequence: TGTGCCAGCTCACCCATGACGGCTAACTATGGCTACACCTTC. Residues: CASSPMTANYGYTF. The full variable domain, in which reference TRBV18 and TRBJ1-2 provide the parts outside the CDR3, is NAGVMQNPRHLVRRRGQEARLRCSPMKGHSHVYWYRQLPEEGLKFMVYLQKENIIDESGMPKERFSAEFPKEGPSILRIQQVVRGDSAAYFCASSPMTANYGYTFGSGTRLTVV.

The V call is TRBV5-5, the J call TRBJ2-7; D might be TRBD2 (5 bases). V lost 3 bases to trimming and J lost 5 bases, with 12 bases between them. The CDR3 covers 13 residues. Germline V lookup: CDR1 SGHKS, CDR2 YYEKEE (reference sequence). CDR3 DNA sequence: TGTGCCAGCAGCTCGCTAGCTCGGGACGAGCAGTACTTC. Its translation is CASSSLARDEQYF.

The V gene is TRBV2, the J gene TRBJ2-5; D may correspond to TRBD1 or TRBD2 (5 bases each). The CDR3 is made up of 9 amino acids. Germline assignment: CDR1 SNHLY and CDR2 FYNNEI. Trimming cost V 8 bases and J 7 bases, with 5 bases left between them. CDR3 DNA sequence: TGTGCCAGCGGGGGGACCCAGTACTTC. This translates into CASGGTQYF.

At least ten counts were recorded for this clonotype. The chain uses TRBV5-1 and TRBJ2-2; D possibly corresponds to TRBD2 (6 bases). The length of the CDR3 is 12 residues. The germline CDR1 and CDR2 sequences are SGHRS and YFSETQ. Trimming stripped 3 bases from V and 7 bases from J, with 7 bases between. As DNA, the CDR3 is TGCGCCAGCAGCTCGGGGGACGGGGAGCTGTTTTTT. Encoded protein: CASSSGDGELFF.

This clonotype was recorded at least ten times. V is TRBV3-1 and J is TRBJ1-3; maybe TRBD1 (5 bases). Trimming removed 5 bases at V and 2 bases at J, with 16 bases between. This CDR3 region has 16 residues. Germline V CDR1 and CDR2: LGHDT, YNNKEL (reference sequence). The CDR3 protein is CASSSSSRGTGNTIYF. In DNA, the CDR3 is TGTGCCAGCAGCTCAAGTTCGAGGGGTACTGGAAACACCATATATTTT.

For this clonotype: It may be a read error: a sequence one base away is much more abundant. This CDR3 is CASSREAGVWKEQFF. As DNA, the CDR3 is TGTGCCAGCAGCCGCGAAGCGGGGGTCTGGAAAGAGCAGTTCTTC. The chain recombines TRBV27 with TRBJ2-1; 8 bases map to TRBD2. Germline CDR1 and CDR2: MNHEY and SMNVEV (reference sequence). Trimming at V came to 6 bases and at J to 10 bases, leaving 14 bases not matched to a gene. This CDR3 spans 15 amino acids.

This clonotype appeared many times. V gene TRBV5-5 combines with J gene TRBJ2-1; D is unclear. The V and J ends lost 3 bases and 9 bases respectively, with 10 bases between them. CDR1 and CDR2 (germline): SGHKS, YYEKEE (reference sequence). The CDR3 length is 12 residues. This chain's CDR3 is CASSYGPSEQFF. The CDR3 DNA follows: TGTGCCAGCAGCTACGGACCAAGTGAGCAGTTCTTC.

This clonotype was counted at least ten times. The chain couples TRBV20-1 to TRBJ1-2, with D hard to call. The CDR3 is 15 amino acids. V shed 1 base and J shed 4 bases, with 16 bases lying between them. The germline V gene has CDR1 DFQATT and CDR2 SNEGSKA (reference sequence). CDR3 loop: CSARGWLPRVYGYTF. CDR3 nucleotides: TGCAGTGCTAGAGGCTGGCTCCCTCGGGTCTATGGCTACACCTTC.

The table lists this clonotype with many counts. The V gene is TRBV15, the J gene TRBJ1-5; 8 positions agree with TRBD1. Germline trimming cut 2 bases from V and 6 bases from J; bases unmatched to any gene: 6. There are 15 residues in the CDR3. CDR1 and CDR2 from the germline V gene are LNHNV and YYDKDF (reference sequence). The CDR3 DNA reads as TGTGCCACCAGCAGACCTAAGGGGACAGGTCAGCCCCAGCATTTT. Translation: CATSRPKGTGQPQHF.

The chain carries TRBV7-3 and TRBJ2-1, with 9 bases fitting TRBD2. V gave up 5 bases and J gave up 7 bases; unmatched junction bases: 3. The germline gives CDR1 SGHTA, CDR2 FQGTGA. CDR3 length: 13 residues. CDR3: CASSAGGPNEQFF. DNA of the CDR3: TGTGCCAGCAGCGCGGGAGGGCCGAATGAGCAGTTCTTC.

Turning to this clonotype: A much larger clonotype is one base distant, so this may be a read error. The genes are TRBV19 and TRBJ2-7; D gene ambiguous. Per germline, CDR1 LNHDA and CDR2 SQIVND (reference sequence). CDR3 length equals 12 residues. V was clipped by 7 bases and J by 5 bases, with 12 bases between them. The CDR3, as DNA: TGTGCCAGTATATACCACAGTAACGAGCAGTACTTC. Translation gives CASIYHSNEQYF.

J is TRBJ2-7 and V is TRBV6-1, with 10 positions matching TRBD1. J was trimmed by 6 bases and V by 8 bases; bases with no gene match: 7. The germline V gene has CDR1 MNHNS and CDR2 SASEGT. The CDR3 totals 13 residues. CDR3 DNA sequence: TGTGCCAGCGCCCCCGGGACAGGGGCCGAGCAGTACTTC. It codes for CASAPGTGAEQYF.